These 20 T cell receptor beta chains came from one sample sequenced in a study of blood T cell repertoires in COVID-19. The assay was immunoSEQ multiplex PCR, and TCRdb's table has in-frame clones only and misses some. The sample lists roughly 29,000 clones, over 70% occurring once. Sequencing was done on a sample of peripheral blood. These receptors were collected from a woman aged 70-85 years with active or convalescent COVID-19.

The chain recombines TRBV5-1 with TRBJ2-1; 8 bases align to TRBD2. The CDR3 length is 15 residues. With 2 bases clipped from V and 9 bases from J, the junction kept 10 bases outside the gene matches. Per the germline V gene, CDR1 is SGHRS and CDR2 is YFSETQ. DNA of the CDR3: TGCGCCAGCAGCTTAGAAGCGGGGGCGGTGGGTGAGCAGTTCTTC. Its translation is CASSLEAGAVGEQFF.

This chain links TRBV6-5 with TRBJ2-1; TRBD1 might be the D (7 bases). Germline assignment: CDR1 MNHEY and CDR2 SVGAGI. This CDR3 region has 15 residues. V was clipped by 0 bases and J by 9 bases, with 15 bases between them. Here the CDR3 reads CASSYSGAGGFEQFF. The CDR3 region has the DNA TGTGCCAGCAGTTACTCGGGGGCAGGGGGGTTTGAGCAGTTCTTC.

The chain has TRBV11-2 and TRBJ1-2; D ambiguous. V shed 4 bases and J shed 4 bases, with 10 bases lying between them. The CDR3 covers 13 residues. Germline V gene sequence: CDR1 SGHAT, CDR2 FQNNGV. The chain's CDR3 is CASSSSTSYGYTF. The DNA for the CDR3 is TGTGCCAGCAGCTCGTCCACTAGCTATGGCTACACCTTC.

The CDR3 reads CAFGGRASGDSPLHF. DNA for the CDR3: TGTGCCTTCGGGGGTCGGGCATCGGGTGATTCACCCCTCCACTTT. The chain has TRBV10-3 and TRBJ1-6; D might be TRBD1 (5 bases). V lost 11 bases to trimming and J lost 8 bases, with 22 bases between them. The CDR3 sequence is 15 residues long. The V gene's germline CDR1 is ENHRY and CDR2 SYGVKD.

In its sample, this clone was seen once. The CDR3 sequence is CASSILGTGVYGYTF. The CDR3 region has the DNA TGTGCCAGTAGTATCCTGGGGACAGGGGTATATGGCTACACCTTC. The chain has TRBV19 and TRBJ1-2, with 10 bases lining up with TRBD1. Germline CDR1 is LNHDA and CDR2 is SQIVND (reference sequence). This CDR3 is 15 amino acids long. With 3 bases clipped from V and 5 bases from J, the junction kept 6 bases outside the gene matches.

The rearrangement uses TRBV18 and TRBJ2-5, with 10 bases lining up with TRBD1. Germline V gene lookup returns CDR1 KGHSH and CDR2 LQKENI. There are 15 residues in the CDR3. V dropped 0 bases and J dropped 3; count of bases not matched to a gene: 1. CDR3 sequence: CASSPPDRGKETQYF. The CDR3 region has the DNA TGTGCCAGCTCACCACCGGACAGGGGGAAAGAGACCCAGTACTTC.

The chain joins TRBV6-1 to TRBJ1-2; the D gene is possibly TRBD1 (6 bases). Germline assignment: CDR1 MNHNS and CDR2 SASEGT. V gave up 2 bases and J gave up 4 bases, with 14 bases separating them. The CDR3 covers 15 residues. CDR3 DNA: TGTGCCAGCAGTGAATTCATGAGACAGGCCTATGGCTACACCTTC. Translating gives CASSEFMRQAYGYTF.

This chain uses TRBV3-1 (or the pseudogene TRBV3-2) with TRBJ1-2; the D gene is possibly TRBD1 (6 bases). The germline CDR1 and CDR2 sequences are LGHDT and YNNKEL (reference sequence). V lost 4 bases and J lost 6, with 15 bases in between. This CDR3 has 14 residues. CDR3 bases: TGTGCCAGCAGCCGCGCTACAGGGTCCCATGGCTACACCTTC. Translated, it gives CASSRATGSHGYTF.

This chain links TRBV11-1 with TRBJ2-4, with 7 positions matching TRBD2. V was clipped by 5 bases and J by 5 bases; unmatched bases: 3. This CDR3 is 13 amino acids long. Germline CDR1 reads SGHAT; CDR2 reads FQDESV (reference sequence). CDR3 amino acids: CASSPTSQNIQYF. The CDR3 coding sequence is TGTGCCAGCAGCCCGACTAGCCAAAACATTCAGTACTTC.

The V gene is TRBV30, the J gene TRBJ1-1; D is possibly TRBD1 (5 bases). Germline V gene data show CDR1 as GTSNPN and CDR2 as SVGIG (reference sequence). V shed 7 bases and J shed 7 bases, with 13 bases lying between them. CDR3 length equals 11 residues. CDR3 sequence reads: CALGPSNEAFF. The CDR3 nucleotides read TGTGCCTTGGGACCTAGTAATGAAGCTTTCTTT.

The chain carries TRBV6-2 or TRBV6-3 and TRBJ1-5; D unresolved. From germline, CDR1 is MNHEY and CDR2 SVGEGT. Trimming pared 0 bases from V and 7 bases from J, leaving 7 bases between. The CDR3 spans 13 residues. CDR3 loop: CASSYSREQPQHF. The CDR3 nucleotides are TGTGCCAGCAGTTACTCGAGGGAACAGCCCCAGCATTTT.

The chain employs TRBV2 and TRBJ1-2; 7 bases align to TRBD1. The CDR3 has 14 amino acids. Trimming at V came to 4 bases and at J to 0 bases, leaving 2 bases not matched to a gene. Per germline, CDR1 SNHLY and CDR2 FYNNEI. The CDR3: CASSGQGANYGYTF. CDR3 bases: TGTGCCAGCAGTGGCCAGGGGGCTAACTATGGCTACACCTTC.

This clone was detected only once. This chain connects TRBV19 to TRBJ1-2; 10 bases match TRBD1. Per the germline V gene, CDR1 is LNHDA and CDR2 is SQIVND (reference sequence). With 6 bases clipped from V and 7 bases from J, the junction kept 8 bases outside the gene matches. CDR3 length: 14 amino acids. The CDR3 DNA follows: TGTGCCAGTAGATTGACAGGGGGCGAGAGTGGCTACACCTTC. Translating gives CASRLTGGESGYTF.

This clone was counted only a few times. The chain is built from TRBV6-2 or TRBV6-3 and TRBJ1-3, with 8 bases fitting TRBD1. Germline V lookup: CDR1 MNHEY, CDR2 SVGEGT. This CDR3 region has 16 residues. With V trimmed by 2 bases and J by 2 bases, 5 bases remained unmatched. This CDR3 reads CASSYIGTGAGNTIYF. As DNA, the CDR3 is TGTGCCAGCAGTTACATCGGGACAGGTGCTGGAAACACCATATATTTT.

This chain joins TRBV24-1 and TRBJ1-3; 7 bases match TRBD1. V shed 4 bases, J shed 7 bases, and the junction held 12 bases outside the gene matches. Germline-derived CDR1 and CDR2 are KGHDR and SFDVKD. There are 16 residues in the CDR3. CDR3 residues: CATSDASGQNKNTIYF. The CDR3, as DNA: TGTGCCACCAGTGACGCTTCGGGACAGAATAAGAACACCATATATTTT.

This sequence joins TRBV28 and TRBJ1-2; D unclear. The CDR3 runs to 13 residues. The V gene's germline CDR1 is MDHEN and CDR2 SYDVKM. V lost 4 bases, J lost 2 bases, and 8 bases lay in between. CDR3 in amino acids: CASSSRENYGYTF. CDR3 DNA: TGTGCCAGCAGTTCCCGGGAGAACTATGGCTACACCTTC.

V and J are TRBV18 and TRBJ1-2; D possibly corresponds to TRBD1 (6 bases). Germline CDR1 and CDR2: KGHSH and LQKENI. V gave up 3 bases and J gave up 3 bases, with 11 bases separating them. The CDR3 spans 14 residues. Here the CDR3 DNA reads TGTGCCAGCTCACCCACCGGGACATACTATGGCTACACCTTC. Amino acid sequence: CASSPTGTYYGYTF.

The chain links TRBV7-3 to TRBJ2-5, with TRBD2 matching 14 bases. CDR3 size: 19 residues. Germline assignment: CDR1 SGHTA and CDR2 FQGTGA. V gave up 1 base and J gave up 0 bases; unmatched junction bases: 7. The CDR3 sequence: CASSLIGLAGGKYQETQYF. In nucleotides, the CDR3 is TGTGCCAGCAGCTTAATTGGACTAGCGGGGGGCAAGTACCAAGAGACCCAGTACTTC.

For the CDR3, the DNA is TGTGCCAGTAGGAACAGAGTGACCGGGGAGCTGTTTTTT. The encoded protein is CASRNRVTGELFF. V usage is TRBV19 and J usage is TRBJ2-2; no reliable D call. The CDR3 extends over 13 amino acids. The V end was cut by 6 bases, the J end by 5 bases, with 10 bases between. CDR1 and CDR2 from the germline V gene are LNHDA and SQIVND (reference sequence).

There are a few counts of this clone. The chain has TRBV6-5 and TRBJ1-1, with a weak D call TRBD1 (5 bases). CDR1 and CDR2 from the germline V gene are MNHEY and SVGAGI. V lost 7 bases to trimming and J lost 4 bases, with 19 bases between them. This CDR3 has 15 residues. The CDR3 DNA sequence: TGTGCCAGCAATCGGCCTACTAGGGGAGGCACTGAAGCTTTCTTT. Encoded protein: CASNRPTRGGTEAFF.